This T cell receptor beta chain was obtained from a study of siplizumab effects on memory and regulatory T cells. Notes on the study in general: With siplizumab, cumulative frequency of CD4+ memory-derived alloreactive sequences dropped significantly. Of the proliferating CD4+ or CD8+ clones, roughly 75-95% lacked a naive or memory phenotype that could be assigned. The apparent diversity of naive T cells exceeded that of memory cells, and naive T cells seemed to make a major contribution to the alloresponse. Confirmation was lacking for the suppressive function of proliferating Tregs derived from siplizumab cultures.

Only in-frame clones appear in the TCRdb table, and some are missing; sequencing was by immunoSEQ multiplex PCR. The sample lists around 95,000 clones, approximately 94% seen once, with roughly 1.3% in the top ten. For this clone: Antigen: not known.

This CDR3 region has 19 residues. The clonotype was recovered from a human donor in good health. The chain joins TRBV21-1 to TRBJ2-3; TRBD2, the D gene given by the table, was not confirmed from the DNA. TRBV21-1 is reported as a pseudogene. Sequencing was done on a sample of non-Treg CD4+ T cells sorted from blood. In nucleotides, the CDR3 is TGTGCCAGCAGCAAAGGAAAGGGTTGGACTAGCCGGTGCGCAGATACGCAGTATTTT. As protein: CASSKGKGWTSRCADTQYF.